Listed below are T cell receptor beta chains from one sample, sequenced in a study of OX40 agonist ivuxolimab in advanced cancers. Sequencing was performed with immunoSEQ multiplex PCR; in TCRdb, only in-frame clones are kept and a portion is missing. The sample lists tens of thousands of clones, over 80% seen once, with 1.5% to 2% in the top ten. The input for sequencing was CD4+ or CD8+ T cells sorted from blood, taken in a trial of the OX40 agonist ivuxolimab. All receptors derive from an adult with an advanced solid tumor such as melanoma, head and neck, liver or kidney cancer. CDR3s include the opening cysteine and the closing phenylalanine or tryptophan. D genes are given only for firm matches. A row's size may be missing; if present it is once, few, many or a size class.

v_gene	d_gene	j_gene	abundance	CDR3nt	CDR3aa
TRBV7-2	-	TRBJ2-1	-	TGTGCCAGCAGCTCGGGACGTGGTTACAATGAGCAGTTCTTC	CASSSGRGYNEQFF
TRBV28	-	TRBJ1-3	-	TGTGCCAGCAGTTTAGGAGGGAGCACTGGAAACACCATATATTTT	CASSLGGSTGNTIYF
TRBV11-2	-	TRBJ2-3	-	TGTGCCAGCAGCCCCGGTAGAGCGCAGTATTTT	CASSPGRAQYF
TRBV19	TRBD1	TRBJ2-6	-	TGTGCCAGTAGTAACGGACAGGTTGGGGCTGGGGCCAACGTCCTGACTTTC	CASSNGQVGAGANVLTF
TRBV6-5	-	TRBJ2-7	-	TGTGCCAGCAGTTACTCGCAGGGGAGCGGGGCCTACGAGCAGTACTTC	CASSYSQGSGAYEQYF
TRBV25-1	-	TRBJ2-2	-	TGTGCCAGCAGTGGCTTTCGGGATACCGGGGAGCTGTTTTTT	CASSGFRDTGELFF
TRBV5-4	TRBD2	TRBJ2-3	-	TGTGCCAGCAGCCTAGCGGACCTCACAGATACGCAGTATTTT	CASSLADLTDTQYF
TRBV30	TRBD1	TRBJ1-6	-	TGTGCCTGGAGTGTGGGGACAGCCGGTTCACCCCTCCACTTT	CAWSVGTAGSPLHF
TRBV9	TRBD1	TRBJ2-1	-	TGTGCCAGCAGCGCCTGGACAGGCCTAAGCTCCTACAATGAGCAGTTCTTC	CASSAWTGLSSYNEQFF
TRBV30	-	TRBJ1-6	-	TGTGCCTGGAGCTACCGGGCCCATGACTATAATTCACCCCTCCACTTT	CAWSYRAHDYNSPLHF
TRBV20-1	-	TRBJ2-7	once	TGCAGTGCCACGTTCTACGAGCAGTACTTC	CSATFYEQYF
TRBV29-1	-	TRBJ2-1	-	TGCAGCGCTTTAGCTAGCTCCTACAATGAGCAGTTCTTC	CSALASSYNEQFF
TRBV5-4	-	TRBJ2-5	-	TGTGCCAGCAGCCCCGCGGGGGCGGAGCCTACTGCCACGGAGACCCAGTACTTC	CASSPAGAEPTATETQYF
TRBV6-1	-	TRBJ1-1	-	TGTGCCAGCAGTGACCCAGTTTTGCAGGGGAACACTGAAGCTTTCTTT	CASSDPVLQGNTEAFF
TRBV6-1	-	TRBJ2-2	-	TGTGCCAGCACCAGGGAGAACACCGGGGAGCTGTTTTTT	CASTRENTGELFF
TRBV6-1	TRBD2	TRBJ2-1	-	TGTGCCAGCAGTACTAGCGGGGGGGCCGGGGATGAGCAGTTCTTC	CASSTSGGAGDEQFF
TRBV5-4	TRBD2	TRBJ2-2	-	TGTGCCAGCAGTCCAGATCCGGGGGGAAACTTTTTGGGGGAGCTGTTTTTT	CASSPDPGGNFLGELFF
TRBV6-4	-	TRBJ2-2	-	TGTGCCAGCAGGGGGGAAATAGGCACCGGGGAGCTGTTTTTT	CASRGEIGTGELFF
TRBV14	-	TRBJ2-3	-	TGTGCCAGCACCCGGACTTCCGTGGATACGCAGTATTTT	CASTRTSVDTQYF
TRBV19	TRBD1	TRBJ2-2	-	TGTGCCAGTAGTTTACGACAGGGTTTGTTCACCGGGGAGCTGTTTTTT	CASSLRQGLFTGELFF
TRBV29-1	-	TRBJ2-5	few	TGCAGCTTCCTCCGGGCGGGCGACCAAGAGACCCAGTACTTC	CSFLRAGDQETQYF
TRBV9	-	TRBJ2-2	few	TGTGCCAGTTCCGGGACACTCGCGAACACCGGGGAGCTGTTTTTT	CASSGTLANTGELFF